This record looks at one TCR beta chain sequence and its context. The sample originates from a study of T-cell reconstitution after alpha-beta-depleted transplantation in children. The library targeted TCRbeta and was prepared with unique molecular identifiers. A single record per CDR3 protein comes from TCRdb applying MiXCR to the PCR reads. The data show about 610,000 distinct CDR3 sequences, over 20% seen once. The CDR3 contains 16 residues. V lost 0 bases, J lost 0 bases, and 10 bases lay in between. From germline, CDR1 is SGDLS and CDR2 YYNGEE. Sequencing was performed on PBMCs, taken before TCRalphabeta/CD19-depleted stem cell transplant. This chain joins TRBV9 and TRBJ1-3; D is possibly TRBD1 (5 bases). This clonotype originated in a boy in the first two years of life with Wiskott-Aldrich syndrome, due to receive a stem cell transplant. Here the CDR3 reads CASSVGGMNSGNTIYF. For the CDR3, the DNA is TGTGCCAGCAGCGTAGGGGGCATGAACTCTGGAAACACCATATATTTT.